This T cell receptor (beta chain) emerged from a study of T cell repertoires in cytomegalovirus infection. Using its own MiXCR run on the reads, TCRdb lists one record per CDR3 protein. This table holds 740,000 or so distinct CDR3 sequences, 35% to 45% found once. Deletions cut 0 bases from V and 4 bases from J, with 18 bases between. The CDR3 has 17 amino acids. The germline V gene has CDR1 MNHEY and CDR2 SMNVEV (reference sequence). This clonotype showed up just a few times. This chain links TRBV27 with TRBJ1-2, with D unresolved. The sequenced sample consisted of PBMCs. The source of this sequence is a human donor in good health (CMV status not recorded). Some clones in this sample may be carry-over from other donors' samples. The CDR3 DNA is TGTGCCAGCAGTTTATCCGGGAGGTCGAGGGTTGGCTATGGCTACACCTTC. Translating gives CASSLSGRSRVGYGYTF.